This TCR beta chain was sequenced in a study of blood T cell repertoires in COVID-19. Study information: Some COVID-19 samples were acute and others convalescent; all came from the United States, Italy and Spain. PBMCs, B-cell-depleted T cells, or T cells were the source of the cDNA or gDNA that made up the material.

Clones were read by immunoSEQ multiplex PCR, and TCRdb kept only the in-frame ones, dropping some. The sample consists of some 260,000 clones, around four fifths of them appearing once. Trimming cost V 2 bases and J 17 bases; bases outside gene matches: 6. This CDR3 has 12 residues. Across over 20 US areas, participants ranged in age from 18 to 89 years. Cohorts were assigned according to the clinical history that participants reported. The receptor was isolated from a man in his thirties or forties with acute COVID-19. The V gene is TRBV12-3 or TRBV12-4, the J gene TRBJ1-6, with TRBD1 matching over 7 bases. The sample was PBMCs or T cells enriched from blood (not recorded which). DNA for the CDR3: TGTGCCAGCAGTTTAAAGGGGGCCGTCATCCACTTT. Translating gives CASSLKGAVIHF.